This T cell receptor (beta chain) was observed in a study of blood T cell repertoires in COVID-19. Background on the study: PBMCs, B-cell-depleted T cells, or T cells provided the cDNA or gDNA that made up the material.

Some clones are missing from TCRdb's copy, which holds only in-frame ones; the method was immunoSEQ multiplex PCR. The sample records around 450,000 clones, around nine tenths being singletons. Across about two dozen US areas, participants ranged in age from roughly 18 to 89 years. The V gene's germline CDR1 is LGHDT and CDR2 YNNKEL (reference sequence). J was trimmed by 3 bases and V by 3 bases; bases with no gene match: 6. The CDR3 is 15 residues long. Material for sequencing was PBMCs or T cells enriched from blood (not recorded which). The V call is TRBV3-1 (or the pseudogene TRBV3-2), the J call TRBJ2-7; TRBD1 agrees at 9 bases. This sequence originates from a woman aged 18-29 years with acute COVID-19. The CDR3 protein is CASSHRTGEGYEQYF. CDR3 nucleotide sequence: TGTGCCAGCAGCCATCGGACAGGGGAGGGCTACGAGCAGTACTTC.